This record looks at one T cell receptor (beta chain) sequence and its context. These data are taken from a study of T cell responses to AZD1222 COVID-19 vaccine. Using immunoSEQ multiplex PCR, the repertoire was profiled, and TCRdb retains in-frame clones only, with some absent. The sample includes 90,000 to 150,000 clones, 70% to 90% of them seen just once. This TCR came from an adult in good health. The sequencing used peripheral blood, collected on day 0 of AZD1222 vaccination.

CDR3 nucleotides: TGCAGTGCTAGTTCAGAGTATAGCAATCAGCCCCAGCATTTT. Translated, it gives CSASSEYSNQPQHF. V and J are TRBV20-1 and TRBJ1-5, with D hard to call. Germline assignment: CDR1 DFQATT and CDR2 SNEGSKA (reference sequence). The CDR3 has 14 amino acids. V lost 3 bases, J lost 0 bases, and 9 bases lay in between.